The 9 T cell receptor beta chains below were found in one sample sequenced in a study of blood T cell repertoires in COVID-19. Profiled with immunoSEQ multiplex PCR; TCRdb holds only in-frame clones, not every one. The data hold about 330,000 clones, with around 90% observed a single time. The material sequenced was PBMCs or T cells enriched from blood (not recorded which). These receptors came from a woman aged 30 to 39 who had recovered from COVID-19.

In the case of this clone: Distinct nucleotide sequences in the sample also encode this CDR3. J is TRBJ1-1 and V is TRBV20-1, with no clear D. Trimming removed 6 bases from V and 4 bases from J, with 9 bases in between. There are 11 residues in the CDR3. The germline V gene encodes CDR1 DFQATT and CDR2 SNEGSKA (reference sequence). CDR3 loop: CSASRGTEAFF. The CDR3 DNA reads TGCAGTGCCAGCCGGGGCACTGAAGCTTTCTTT.

V is TRBV4-1 and J is TRBJ2-5; 7 bases match TRBD1. The CDR3 spans 15 residues. CDR1 is MGHRA and CDR2 is YSYEKL in the germline V gene. V shed 1 base and J 4 bases; nucleotides not matched to a gene: 6. The chain's CDR3 is CASSQGQGVRETQYF. Here the CDR3 DNA reads TGCGCCAGCAGCCAAGGTCAGGGGGTGCGAGAGACCCAGTACTTC.

This CDR3 is CASSSQGQTGNTIYF. CDR3 coding DNA: TGTGCCAGCAGCTCGCAGGGACAGACTGGAAACACCATATATTTT. The chain couples TRBV7-9 to TRBJ1-3, with 7 bases aligning to TRBD1. J was trimmed by 2 bases and V by 4 bases; bases with no gene match: 5. The CDR3 covers 15 residues. The V gene's germline CDR1 is SEHNR and CDR2 FQNEAQ (reference sequence). Using reference TRBV7-9 and TRBJ1-3 for the parts outside the CDR3, the full variable domain is DTGVSQNPRHKITKRGQNVTFRCDPISEHNRLYWYRQTLGQGPEFLTYFQNEAQLEKSRLLSDRFSAERPKGSFSTLEIQRTEQGDSAMYLCASSSQGQTGNTIYFGEGSWLTVV.

The V gene is TRBV2, the J gene TRBJ1-5, with 7 bases identical to TRBD1. This CDR3 has 14 residues. Germline V CDR1 and CDR2: SNHLY, FYNNEI. Trimming took 6 bases from V and 5 from J; bases not matched to a gene: 7. The CDR3 loop reads CASRAGTAYQPQHF. The CDR3 coding sequence is TGTGCCAGCAGGGCCGGGACAGCTTATCAGCCCCAGCATTTT.

This chain joins TRBV28 and TRBJ1-2, with 10 bases aligning to TRBD1. Germline CDR1 is MDHEN and CDR2 is SYDVKM. The CDR3 consists of 15 residues. V lost 6 bases, J lost 6 bases, and 10 bases stayed unmatched. CDR3 amino acids: CASSRQGAGDNGYTF. CDR3 in DNA: TGTGCCAGCAGCCGACAGGGGGCGGGGGATAATGGCTACACCTTC.

The count of this clone is one. The chain employs TRBV7-3 and TRBJ2-1, with 8 bases lining up with TRBD2. The germline gives CDR1 SGHTA, CDR2 FQGTGA. V was pared by 3 bases and J by 8 bases, with 3 bases of the junction left unmatched. The CDR3 extends over 13 amino acids. The CDR3, as DNA: TGTGCCAGCAGCTTCTTAGCGGGGCATGAGCAGTTCTTC. Its translation: CASSFLAGHEQFF.

The chain uses TRBV2 and TRBJ1-2, with 11 bases identical to TRBD1. The germline gives CDR1 SNHLY, CDR2 FYNNEI. CDR3 length: 15 amino acids. V shed 7 bases and J 6 bases; nucleotides not matched to a gene: 10. As DNA, the CDR3 is TGTGCCAGCAACCGCCTCGGACAGGGGGCTGATGGCTACACCTTC. Translating it yields CASNRLGQGADGYTF.

This chain connects TRBV19 to TRBJ2-1; 7 bases line up with TRBD2. Germline V gives CDR1 LNHDA, CDR2 SQIVND (reference sequence). V lost 4 bases and J lost 1; bases outside the gene matches: 4. This CDR3 is built from 15 residues. CDR3 sequence (DNA): TGTGCCAGTAGTACCGGGACTAATTCCTACAATGAGCAGTTCTTC. It codes for CASSTGTNSYNEQFF. Filled out from reference TRBV19 and TRBJ2-1, the complete variable domain reads DGGITQSPKYLFRKEGQNVTLSCEQNLNHDAMYWYRQDPGQGLRLIYYSQIVNDFQKGDIAEGYSVSREKKESFPLTVTSAQKNPTAFYLCASSTGTNSYNEQFFGPGTRLTVL.

The chain carries TRBV24-1 and TRBJ2-1, with 15 nucleotides matching TRBD2. Looked up from germline, CDR1 is KGHDR and CDR2 is SFDVKD. This CDR3 is built from 19 residues. V was pared by 4 bases and J by 9 bases, with 15 bases of the junction left unmatched. CDR3 DNA sequence: TGTGCCACCAGTGACTTGACCGGGACTAGCGGGGGGCTGGGGGGTGAGCAGTTCTTC. Translating it yields CATSDLTGTSGGLGGEQFF.